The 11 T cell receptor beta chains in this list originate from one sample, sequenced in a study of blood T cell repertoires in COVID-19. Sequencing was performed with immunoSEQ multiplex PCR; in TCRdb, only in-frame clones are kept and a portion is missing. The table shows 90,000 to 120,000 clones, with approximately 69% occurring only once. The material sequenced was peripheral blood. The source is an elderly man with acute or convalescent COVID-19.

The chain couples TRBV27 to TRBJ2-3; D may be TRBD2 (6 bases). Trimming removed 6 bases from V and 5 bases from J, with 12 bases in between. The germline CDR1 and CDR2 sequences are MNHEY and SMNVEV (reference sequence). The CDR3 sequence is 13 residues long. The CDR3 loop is CASRFMGGDTQYF. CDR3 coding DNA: TGTGCCAGCAGATTTATGGGGGGAGATACGCAGTATTTT.

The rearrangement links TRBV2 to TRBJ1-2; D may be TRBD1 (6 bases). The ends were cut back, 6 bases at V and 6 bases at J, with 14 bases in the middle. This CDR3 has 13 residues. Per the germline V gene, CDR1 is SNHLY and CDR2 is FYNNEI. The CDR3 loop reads CASSAGGAHGYTF. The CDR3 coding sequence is TGTGCCAGCAGCGCCGGGGGGGCCCATGGCTACACCTTC.

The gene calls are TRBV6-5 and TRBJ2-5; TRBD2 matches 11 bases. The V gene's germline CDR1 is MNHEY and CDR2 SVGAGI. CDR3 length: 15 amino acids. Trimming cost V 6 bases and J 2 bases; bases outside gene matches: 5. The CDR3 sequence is CASRKIAGGQETQYF. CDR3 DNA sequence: TGTGCCAGCAGGAAGATAGCGGGAGGGCAAGAGACCCAGTACTTC.

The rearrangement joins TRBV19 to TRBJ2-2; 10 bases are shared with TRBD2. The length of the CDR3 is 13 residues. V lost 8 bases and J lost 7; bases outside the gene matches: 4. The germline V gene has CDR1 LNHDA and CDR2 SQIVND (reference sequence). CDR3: CASLGLAFGELFF. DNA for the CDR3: TGTGCCAGTTTGGGACTAGCGTTCGGGGAGCTGTTTTTT.

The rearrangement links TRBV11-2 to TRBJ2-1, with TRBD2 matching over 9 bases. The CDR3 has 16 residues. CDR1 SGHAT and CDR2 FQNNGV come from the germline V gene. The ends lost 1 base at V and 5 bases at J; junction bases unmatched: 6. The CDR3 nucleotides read TGTGCCAGCAGCTTAGGTGCGGGAGGGGCTCACAATGAGCAGTTCTTC. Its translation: CASSLGAGGAHNEQFF.

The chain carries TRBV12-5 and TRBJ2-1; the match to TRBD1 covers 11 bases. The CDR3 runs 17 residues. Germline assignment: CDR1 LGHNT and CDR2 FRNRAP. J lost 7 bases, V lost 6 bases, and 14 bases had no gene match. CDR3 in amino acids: CASGPTGPGQGVNEQFF. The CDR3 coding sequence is TGTGCTAGTGGACCAACCGGACCGGGACAGGGGGTAAATGAGCAGTTCTTC.

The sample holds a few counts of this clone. DNA of the CDR3: TGTGCCAGCAGCTACGGGGAATTCTACGAGCAGTACTTC. Translating gives CASSYGEFYEQYF. The chain couples TRBV7-8 to TRBJ2-7; D possibly corresponds to TRBD2 (5 bases). CDR1 is SGHVS and CDR2 is FQNEAQ in the germline V gene. The CDR3 has 13 residues. With 4 bases removed from V and 3 bases from J, the gap between germline ends came to 10 bases.

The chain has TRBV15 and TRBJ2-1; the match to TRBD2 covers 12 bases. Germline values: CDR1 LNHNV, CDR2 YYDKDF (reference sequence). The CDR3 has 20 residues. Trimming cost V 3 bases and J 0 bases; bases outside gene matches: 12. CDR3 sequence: CATSRTPGLAGPSSYNEQFF. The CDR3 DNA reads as TGTGCCACCAGCAGGACACCGGGACTAGCGGGCCCCAGCTCCTACAATGAGCAGTTCTTC.

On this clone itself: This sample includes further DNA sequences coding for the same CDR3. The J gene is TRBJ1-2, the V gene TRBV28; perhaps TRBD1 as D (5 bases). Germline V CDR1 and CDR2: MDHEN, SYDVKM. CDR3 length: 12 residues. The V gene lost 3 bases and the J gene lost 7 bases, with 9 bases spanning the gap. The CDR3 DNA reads TGTGCCAGCAGTTTGCAGGGTAGTGGCTACACCTTC. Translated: CASSLQGSGYTF.

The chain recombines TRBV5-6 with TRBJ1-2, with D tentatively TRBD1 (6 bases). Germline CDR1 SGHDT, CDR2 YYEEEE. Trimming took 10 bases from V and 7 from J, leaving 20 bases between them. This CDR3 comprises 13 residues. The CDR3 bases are TGTGCCTCACACCAAAGGGGGGGCCCTGGCTACACCTTC. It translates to CASHQRGGPGYTF. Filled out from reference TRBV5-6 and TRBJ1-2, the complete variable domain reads DAGVTQSPTHLIKTRGQQVTLRCSPKSGHDTVSWYQQALGQGPQFIFQYYEEEERQRGNFPDRFSGHQFPNYSSELNVNALLLGDSALYLCASHQRGGPGYTFGSGTRLTVV.

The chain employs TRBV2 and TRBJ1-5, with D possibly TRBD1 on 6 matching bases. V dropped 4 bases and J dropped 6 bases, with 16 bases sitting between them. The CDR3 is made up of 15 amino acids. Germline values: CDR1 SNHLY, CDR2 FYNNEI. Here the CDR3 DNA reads TGTGCCAGCAGTGTTTCATCACAGGGCGGTCAGCCCCAGCATTTT. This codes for CASSVSSQGGQPQHF.